A single sample gave rise to the 32 T cell receptor beta chains below, sequenced in a study of blood T cell repertoires in COVID-19. Here immunoSEQ multiplex PCR was the method, and the copy in TCRdb shows in-frame clones only, minus some. The sample yields around 67,000 clones, 87% seen once. The sample was peripheral blood. Receptors were obtained from a man aged 50 to 60 with active COVID-19.

In its sample, this clone was seen once. The chain carries TRBV18 and TRBJ2-7, with 11 bases identical to TRBD2. Trimming removed 5 bases from V and 5 bases from J; junction bases left unmatched: 5. From germline, CDR1 is KGHSH and CDR2 LQKENI. The CDR3 length is 14 residues. DNA for the CDR3: TGTGCCAGCTCAGCCACTAGCGGGGGCGACGAGCAGTACTTC. Residues: CASSATSGGDEQYF. The complete variable domain, with remaining parts taken from reference TRBV18 and TRBJ2-7, reads NAGVMQNPRHLVRRRGQEARLRCSPMKGHSHVYWYRQLPEEGLKFMVYLQKENIIDESGMPKERFSAEFPKEGPSILRIQQVVRGDSAAYFCASSATSGGDEQYFGPGTRLTVT.

This sequence joins TRBV6-5 and TRBJ2-5, with TRBD1 matching over 9 bases. Germline V gene lookup returns CDR1 MNHEY and CDR2 SVGAGI. V gave up 6 bases and J gave up 5 bases; unmatched junction bases: 4. The CDR3 consists of 13 residues. The CDR3 DNA sequence: TGTGCCAGCAGCCGGGACAGGGATGAGACCCAGTACTTC. It yields the protein CASSRDRDETQYF.

The chain couples TRBV7-9 to TRBJ2-7; 7 bases map to TRBD1. CDR1 and CDR2 (germline): SEHNR, FQNEAQ (reference sequence). J gave up 0 bases and V 5 bases, and 10 bases lay outside the gene matches. The CDR3 is 16 amino acids. The CDR3, as DNA: TGTGCCAGCAGCCCTGGGACAGCTTGGAGCTCCTACGAGCAGTACTTC. Its translation: CASSPGTAWSSYEQYF.

The V and J genes are TRBV6-5 and TRBJ2-1, with D tentatively TRBD1 (6 bases). Germline V gives CDR1 MNHEY, CDR2 SVGAGI. Trimming left V 8 bases short and J 4 bases short, with 9 bases between. The CDR3 is 12 residues long. As DNA, the CDR3 is TGTGCCAGCTGGGACAATTACAATGAGCAGTTCTTC. This encodes CASWDNYNEQFF.

V and J are TRBV29-1 and TRBJ1-2; 9 bases agree with TRBD1. CDR1 is SQVTM, CDR2 ANQGSEA, per germline. This CDR3 is 12 amino acids long. Unmatched junction bases numbered 2, after V lost 7 bases and J lost 2 bases. CDR3 in amino acids: CSEGTGNYGYTF. The CDR3 nucleotides read TGCAGCGAAGGGACAGGGAACTATGGCTACACCTTC.

This clone has just a few counts. This chain joins TRBV28 and TRBJ2-2; possibly TRBD1 for D (7 bases). CDR1 is MDHEN, CDR2 SYDVKM, per germline. The CDR3 is made up of 15 amino acids. The V end lost 2 bases, the J end lost 4 bases, and 11 bases lay between the germline ends. The DNA for the CDR3 is TGTGCCAGCAGTTTAGGAGGGACAGCCACCGGGGAGCTGTTTTTT. It specifies CASSLGGTATGELFF.

The J gene is TRBJ2-1, the V gene TRBV27, with a weak D call TRBD2 (6 bases). The V end lost 2 bases, the J end lost 1 base, and 9 bases lay between the germline ends. The length of the CDR3 is 15 residues. Germline CDR1 is MNHEY and CDR2 is SMNVEV (reference sequence). The CDR3 nucleotides read TGTGCCAGCAGTTTAACGGGAGTATCCTACAATGAGCAGTTCTTC. It codes for CASSLTGVSYNEQFF.

The chain couples TRBV7-8 to TRBJ2-5; 7 positions match TRBD2. The germline V gene encodes CDR1 SGHVS and CDR2 FQNEAQ. Trimming at V came to 5 bases and at J to 5 bases, leaving 5 bases not matched to a gene. The CDR3 spans 13 residues. The DNA for the CDR3 is TGTGCCAGCAGCCACGGGGGGATGGAGACCCAGTACTTC. Protein sequence: CASSHGGMETQYF.

The genes are TRBV5-1 and TRBJ2-1, with TRBD2 identical over 8 bases. The V gene end was trimmed by 7 bases and the J gene end by 4 bases; junction bases not matched to a gene: 13. Germline lookup yields CDR1 SGHRS and CDR2 YFSETQ. This CDR3 has 16 amino acids. CDR3 sequence: CASLPTSGSVYNEQFF. In DNA, the CDR3 is TGCGCCAGCCTCCCAACCAGCGGGAGCGTATACAATGAGCAGTTCTTC.

The count of this clone is one. The CDR3 DNA is TGTGCCACCCTAGCGGGAGGGCCGACAGATACGCAGTATTTT. Translating gives CATLAGGPTDTQYF. The chain couples TRBV6-5 to TRBJ2-3; 12 bases are a match to TRBD2. The J segment lost 3 bases and the V segment lost 10 bases, leaving 5 bases of the junction unmatched. Germline V gene sequence: CDR1 MNHEY, CDR2 SVGAGI. The CDR3 has 14 amino acids.

The chain recombines TRBV23-1 with TRBJ1-2; 7 bases fit TRBD1. TRBV23-1 has ORF status, its function being uncertain. The V and J ends lost 9 bases and 0 bases, in that order; junction bases with no gene match: 7. The CDR3 extends over 14 amino acids. In DNA, the CDR3 is TGCGCCAGGACCAGGGACAGTACTAACTATGGCTACACCTTC. Protein sequence: CARTRDSTNYGYTF.

This sequence joins TRBV28 and TRBJ1-4; TRBD1 might be the D (5 bases). V was pared by 5 bases and J by 16 bases, with 20 bases between. The CDR3 is 13 residues long. Germline values: CDR1 MDHEN, CDR2 SYDVKM. The CDR3 nucleotides are TGTGCCAGCAGTCCCCAAGGTACAGGAACGAGGTTTTTT. Translated, it gives CASSPQGTGTRFF.

The chain couples TRBV18 to TRBJ2-5; D is ambiguous. Germline CDR1 reads KGHSH; CDR2 reads LQKENI. The CDR3 extends over 14 amino acids. V was clipped by 1 base and J by 5 bases, with 11 bases between them. DNA of the CDR3: TGTGCCAGCTCACCACGAACGGAGAAGGAGACCCAGTACTTC. Protein product: CASSPRTEKETQYF.

CDR3 amino acids: CASSAGQGWDYTF. The CDR3 coding sequence is TGTGCCAGCAGCGCCGGACAGGGGTGGGACTACACCTTC. The rearrangement uses TRBV9 and TRBJ1-2; 9 bases fit TRBD1. CDR1 and CDR2 from the germline V gene are SGDLS and YYNGEE. The CDR3 extends over 13 amino acids. The V gene end was trimmed by 3 bases and the J gene end by 10 bases; junction bases not matched to a gene: 7.

This clone was seen a single time. V and J are TRBV11-3 and TRBJ1-4; D not resolved. This CDR3 is built from 13 residues. The V gene lost 3 bases and the J gene lost 8 bases, with 10 bases spanning the gap. In germline, CDR1 is SGHNT, CDR2 YENEEA. The CDR3 region has the DNA TGTGCCAGCAGCTTCTCTCCGGGAGAAAAACTGTTTTTT. Amino acids: CASSFSPGEKLFF.

DNA for the CDR3: TGTGCCAGCAGTCCGTCCGACTCTGTTGAGCAGTACTTC. Protein sequence: CASSPSDSVEQYF. V usage is TRBV27 and J usage is TRBJ2-7; D gene ambiguous. The CDR3 contains 13 residues. V was shortened by 5 bases and J by 7 bases, with 15 bases between the two germline ends. CDR1 MNHEY and CDR2 SMNVEV come from the germline V gene (reference sequence).

This rearrangement joins TRBV21-1 to TRBJ1-3; the D call TRBD1 from the table was never checked on the DNA. TRBV21-1 is reported as a pseudogene. The CDR3 is 17 residues long. CDR3 nucleotides: TGTGCCAGCAGTTTTCGCTTGACAGGGCGCGACGAAAACACCATATATTTT. Encoded protein: CASSFRLTGRDENTIYF.

This chain uses TRBV28 with TRBJ1-6; the D gene is possibly TRBD1 (6 bases). CDR1 is MDHEN and CDR2 is SYDVKM in the germline V gene. The V and J ends lost 1 base and 9 bases respectively, with 16 bases between them. This CDR3 has 16 amino acids. The CDR3 loop is CASSLFGRAGASPLHF. CDR3 in DNA: TGTGCCAGCAGTTTATTCGGGCGCGCAGGGGCTTCACCCCTCCACTTT. The complete variable domain, with remaining parts taken from reference TRBV28 and TRBJ1-6, reads DVKVTQSSRYLVKRTGEKVFLECVQDMDHENMFWYRQDPGLGLRLIYFSYDVKMKEKGDIPEGYSVSREKKERFSLILESASTNQTSMYLCASSLFGRAGASPLHFGNGTRLTVT.

This clone was recorded once. This sequence joins TRBV5-1 and TRBJ1-2; 9 bases agree with TRBD1. Germline CDR1 reads SGHRS; CDR2 reads YFSETQ. J gave up 6 bases and V 4 bases, and 7 bases lay outside the gene matches. This CDR3 region has 14 residues. Written as DNA, the CDR3 is TGCGCCAGCAGCCCGGGACAGGGTTATAATGGCTACACCTTC. Protein product: CASSPGQGYNGYTF.

V is TRBV6-5 and J is TRBJ1-1; tentatively, D is TRBD1 (5 bases). The CDR3 length is 13 residues. With 7 bases removed from V and 3 bases from J, the gap between germline ends came to 12 bases. The germline V gene encodes CDR1 MNHEY and CDR2 SVGAGI. CDR3 loop: CASNQGRDTEAFF. The CDR3 nucleotides read TGTGCCAGCAACCAGGGCAGGGACACTGAAGCTTTCTTT.

CDR3 nucleotides: TGTGCCAGTAGTAGGGACATGGCCTACGAGCAGTACTTC. The encoded protein is CASSRDMAYEQYF. The chain recombines TRBV19 with TRBJ2-7; weak D call: TRBD1 (6 bases). This CDR3 has 13 residues. V lost 4 bases and J 2 bases, leaving 9 bases between the germline ends. Germline values: CDR1 LNHDA, CDR2 SQIVND (reference sequence).

This clone was found once. The chain employs TRBV5-4 and TRBJ2-1, with 7 bases matching TRBD2. This CDR3 region has 15 residues. J lost 0 bases, V lost 4 bases, and 4 bases had no gene match. Germline CDR1 is SGHNT and CDR2 is YYREEE (reference sequence). The CDR3: CASSTGTNSYNEQFF. CDR3 bases: TGTGCCAGCAGCACCGGGACTAACTCCTACAATGAGCAGTTCTTC.

V and J are TRBV10-3 and TRBJ2-7; D is undetermined. This CDR3 spans 13 amino acids. Germline V gene data show CDR1 as ENHRY and CDR2 as SYGVKD. Trimming took off 8 bases at V and 0 bases at J, with 11 bases between the two ends. CDR3 sequence reads: CAIESHSSYEQYF. CDR3 coding DNA: TGTGCCATCGAGAGTCACAGCTCCTACGAGCAGTACTTC.

V usage is TRBV28 and J usage is TRBJ2-7, with TRBD1 matching 8 bases. Germline lookup yields CDR1 MDHEN and CDR2 SYDVKM. Trimming at V came to 5 bases and at J to 4 bases, leaving 10 bases not matched to a gene. There are 15 residues in the CDR3. CDR3 nucleotide sequence: TGTGCCAGCAGTCCCCCACGGACAGGGACTTACGAGCAGTACTTC. As protein: CASSPPRTGTYEQYF.

The rearrangement links TRBV7-3 to TRBJ2-4; TRBD1 agrees at 8 bases. CDR1 SGHTA and CDR2 FQGTGA come from the germline V gene. V gave up 0 bases and J gave up 0 bases; unmatched junction bases: 16. The CDR3 length is 21 residues. In DNA, the CDR3 is TGTGCCAGCAGCTTAACGCAAGGGACCCCGGGACAGGACATAGCCAAAAACATTCAGTACTTC. The encoded protein is CASSLTQGTPGQDIAKNIQYF.

The chain employs TRBV7-2 and TRBJ1-2; D possibly corresponds to TRBD1 (6 bases). Germline CDR1 and CDR2: SGHTA and FQGNSA. This CDR3 has 13 amino acids. Trimming shortened V by 3 bases and J by 8 bases, and 13 bases separated the two germline ends. For the CDR3, the DNA is TGTGCCAGCAGCTTTTCAGGGGCGGAGGGCTACACCTTC. Translation gives CASSFSGAEGYTF.

J is TRBJ2-7 and V is TRBV28; 7 bases are a match to TRBD1. V shed 5 bases and J 10 bases; nucleotides not matched to a gene: 5. The CDR3 runs to 11 residues. Germline lookup yields CDR1 MDHEN and CDR2 SYDVKM. CDR3 amino acids: CASSLRGPQYF. In DNA form, the CDR3 reads TGTGCCAGCAGTCTTAGGGGGCCCCAGTACTTC.

The rearrangement joins TRBV11-2 to TRBJ2-7; perhaps TRBD1 as D (5 bases). The V and J ends lost 6 bases and 3 bases respectively, with 15 bases between them. Germline lookup yields CDR1 SGHAT and CDR2 FQNNGV. This CDR3 spans 14 amino acids. The CDR3 here is CASSPSQTGYEQYF. DNA of the CDR3: TGTGCCAGCAGTCCCAGCCAAACAGGCTACGAGCAGTACTTC.

The chain links TRBV5-6 to TRBJ2-6, with TRBD2 as a possible D gene (7 bases). Germline V CDR1 and CDR2: SGHDT, YYEEEE. V gave up 3 bases and J gave up 10 bases, with 14 bases separating them. The CDR3 sequence is 14 residues long. DNA for the CDR3: TGTGCCAGCAGCTGGGAGGGGGGAGTGAACGTCCTGACTTTC. This codes for CASSWEGGVNVLTF.

This chain uses TRBV28 with TRBJ2-7, with 9 bases aligning to TRBD2. The CDR3 is 16 residues long. The germline gives CDR1 MDHEN, CDR2 SYDVKM. With 2 bases clipped from V and 3 bases from J, the junction kept 8 bases outside the gene matches. The chain's CDR3 is CASSLIPASGDYEQYF. In nucleotides, the CDR3 is TGTGCCAGCAGTTTAATTCCGGCTAGCGGGGACTACGAGCAGTACTTC.

This clone has only a few counts. This chain joins TRBV6-2 or TRBV6-3 and TRBJ1-1; D may be TRBD1 (5 bases). The germline CDR1 and CDR2 sequences are MNHEY and SVGEGT. The germline V and J ends were trimmed by 4 bases and 1 base, with 10 bases remaining between them. This CDR3 comprises 14 residues. CDR3 sequence: CASSWGLRNTEAFF. CDR3 in DNA: TGTGCCAGCAGTTGGGGACTGAGGAACACTGAAGCTTTCTTT.

The rearrangement uses TRBV2 and TRBJ1-6; 7 bases are a match to TRBD1. The CDR3 loop spans 12 amino acids. CDR1 SNHLY and CDR2 FYNNEI come from the germline V gene. V shed 5 bases, J shed 18 bases, and the junction held 10 bases outside the gene matches. The CDR3 region has the DNA TGTGCCAGCAGTCAACAGGGGTTTTACTCCCACTTT. Amino acid sequence: CASSQQGFYSHF. The full variable domain, in which reference TRBV2 and TRBJ1-6 provide the parts outside the CDR3, is EPEVTQTPSHQVTQMGQEVILRCVPISNHLYFYWYRQILGQKVEFLVSFYNNEISEKSEIFDDQFSVERPDGSNFTLKIRSTKLEDSAMYFCASSQQGFYSHFGNGTRLTVT.